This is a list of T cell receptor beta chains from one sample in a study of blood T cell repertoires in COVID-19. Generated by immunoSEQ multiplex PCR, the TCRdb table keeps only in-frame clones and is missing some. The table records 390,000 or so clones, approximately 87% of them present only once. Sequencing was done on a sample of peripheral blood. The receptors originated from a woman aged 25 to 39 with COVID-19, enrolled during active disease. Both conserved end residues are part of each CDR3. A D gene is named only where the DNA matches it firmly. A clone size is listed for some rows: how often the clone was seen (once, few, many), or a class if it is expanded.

CDR3: CASAQLLAEVYEQYF; DNA: TGTGCCAGCGCCCAGTTGCTAGCGGAGGTCTACGAGCAGTACTTC; size: .; J: TRBJ2-7; D: TRBD2; V: TRBV27
CDR3: CASSQWDRAVNEQFF; DNA: TGTGCCAGCAGCCAATGGGACAGGGCGGTCAATGAGCAGTTCTTC; size: .; J: TRBJ2-1; D: TRBD1; V: TRBV13
CDR3: CASSARGLSTNNEQFF; DNA: TGTGCCAGCAGTGCCAGGGGGTTATCCACTAACAATGAGCAGTTCTTC; size: .; J: TRBJ2-1; D: TRBD1; V: TRBV2
CDR3: CASSYSGTGDTQYF; DNA: TGTGCCAGCAGCTATAGCGGGACGGGAGATACGCAGTATTTT; size: once; J: TRBJ2-3; D: TRBD2; V: TRBV9
CDR3: CASSLGLAGTYEQYF; DNA: TGTGCCAGCAGCCTGGGACTAGCGGGGACCTACGAGCAGTACTTC; size: .; J: TRBJ2-7; D: TRBD2; V: TRBV7-2
CDR3: CASSLGPGSDTQYF; DNA: TGTGCCAGCAGCTTAGGTCCGGGATCAGATACGCAGTATTTT; size: .; J: TRBJ2-3; D: .; V: TRBV7-6
CDR3: CASRSAGQGYEQYF; DNA: TGTGCCAGCAGGTCGGCGGGACAGGGTTACGAGCAGTACTTC; size: .; J: TRBJ2-7; D: TRBD1; V: TRBV6-5
CDR3: CASSRDFSSYEQYF; DNA: TGTGCCAGCAGCCGGGACTTTTCCTCCTACGAGCAGTACTTC; size: .; J: TRBJ2-7; D: .; V: TRBV6-5
CDR3: CAWSVRRAGYGYTF; DNA: TGTGCCTGGAGTGTCCGGCGGGCTGGCTATGGCTACACCTTC; size: once; J: TRBJ1-2; D: .; V: TRBV30
CDR3: CASSLGGGTEAFF; DNA: TGTGCCAGCAGCTTAGGAGGGGGCACTGAAGCTTTCTTT; size: .; J: TRBJ1-1; D: .; V: TRBV7-8
CDR3: CAWSGKRRSEQYF; DNA: TGTGCCTGGAGTGGGAAGAGGCGTAGTGAGCAGTACTTC; size: .; J: TRBJ2-7; D: .; V: TRBV30
CDR3: CASSDGTGGTDTQYF; DNA: TGTGCCAGCAGTGACGGGACAGGGGGCACAGATACGCAGTATTTT; size: many; J: TRBJ2-3; D: TRBD1; V: TRBV6-4
CDR3: CASSPGENPYEQYF; DNA: TGTGCCAGCAGCCCGGGGGAGAACCCCTACGAGCAGTACTTC; size: .; J: TRBJ2-7; D: .; V: TRBV11-3
CDR3: CASSLQGLGLYF; DNA: TGTGCCAGCAGTTTACAGGGACTAGGTCTGTATTTT; size: many; J: TRBJ2-3; D: TRBD2; V: TRBV12-3/TRBV12-4
CDR3: CASSPFEGLAKNIQYF; DNA: TGTGCCAGCAGCCCTTTCGAGGGTTTGGCCAAAAACATTCAGTACTTC; size: .; J: TRBJ2-4; D: .; V: TRBV11-2
CDR3: CASTAGTGVSQPQHF; DNA: TGTGCCAGCACTGCCGGGACAGGGGTCTCGCAGCCCCAGCATTTT; size: .; J: TRBJ1-5; D: TRBD1; V: TRBV28
CDR3: CASSLHLAGGNDEQFF; DNA: TGTGCCAGCAGCCTCCACCTTGCGGGAGGGAACGATGAGCAGTTCTTC; size: .; J: TRBJ2-1; D: TRBD2; V: TRBV11-3
CDR3: CASSLDGRLAYEQYF; DNA: TGTGCCAGCAGCTTAGACGGGAGGCTGGCCTACGAGCAGTACTTC; size: .; J: TRBJ2-7; D: TRBD2; V: TRBV7-8
CDR3: CASSPDPSGSGGTGELFF; DNA: TGCGCCAGCAGCCCCGATCCTAGCGGGTCAGGTGGGACCGGGGAGCTGTTTTTT; size: .; J: TRBJ2-2; D: TRBD2; V: TRBV5-1
CDR3: CSASTQGALNTEAFF; DNA: TGCAGTGCTAGTACCCAGGGGGCTCTGAACACTGAAGCTTTCTTT; size: .; J: TRBJ1-1; D: TRBD1; V: TRBV20-1
CDR3: CASSSGTTAYEQYF; DNA: TGCGCCAGCAGCTCCGGGACTACCGCCTACGAGCAGTACTTC; size: once; J: TRBJ2-7; D: TRBD2; V: TRBV5-1
CDR3: CASSPPTAGEQYF; DNA: TGCGCCAGCAGTCCTCCGACCGCGGGCGAGCAGTACTTC; size: many; J: TRBJ2-7; D: .; V: TRBV5-1
CDR3: CASSQDKRQSYEQYF; DNA: TGCGCCAGCAGCCAAGATAAGCGCCAATCCTACGAGCAGTACTTC; size: .; J: TRBJ2-7; D: .; V: TRBV4-1
CDR3: CASSSKTSGNANTGELFF; DNA: TGTGCCAGCAGCTCAAAGACTAGCGGAAACGCGAACACCGGGGAGCTGTTTTTT; size: .; J: TRBJ2-2; D: TRBD2; V: TRBV5-6
CDR3: CASSLFQGSGLGYTF; DNA: TGTGCCAGCAGCTTGTTCCAGGGGTCCGGGTTGGGCTACACCTTC; size: .; J: TRBJ1-2; D: .; V: TRBV5-6
CDR3: CASSKGAGGASYEQYF; DNA: TGTGCCAGCAGCAAAGGAGCAGGGGGCGCGTCCTACGAGCAGTACTTC; size: .; J: TRBJ2-7; D: .; V: TRBV21-1
CDR3: CASSPNRGHQPQHF; DNA: TGTGCCAGCAGCCCGAACAGGGGGCATCAGCCCCAGCATTTT; size: .; J: TRBJ1-5; D: TRBD1; V: TRBV11-3
CDR3: CASSPGQQETQYF; DNA: TGTGCCAGCAGCCCGGGACAGCAAGAGACCCAGTACTTC; size: .; J: TRBJ2-5; D: TRBD1; V: TRBV7-3
CDR3: CASRDREKGGIDSPLHF; DNA: TGTGCCAGCAGAGACAGGGAGAAGGGAGGTATCGATTCACCCCTCCACTTT; size: .; J: TRBJ1-6; D: TRBD1; V: TRBV11-2
CDR3: CATSAGSLGNEQFF; DNA: TGTGCCACCAGTGCGGGGTCCTTGGGGAATGAGCAGTTCTTC; size: .; J: TRBJ2-1; D: .; V: TRBV24-1
CDR3: CASSLRGREFEQFF; DNA: TGTGCCAGCAGCTTGAGGGGCCGCGAGTTCGAGCAGTTCTTC; size: .; J: TRBJ2-1; D: .; V: TRBV5-4
CDR3: CSASRRDRVREEQFF; DNA: TGCAGTGCTAGTAGGCGGGACAGGGTAAGGGAGGAGCAGTTCTTC; size: .; J: TRBJ2-1; D: TRBD1; V: TRBV20-1
CDR3: CASKRGTGGSYNEQFF; DNA: TGTGCCAGCAAAAGAGGGACTGGCGGCTCCTACAATGAGCAGTTCTTC; size: .; J: TRBJ2-1; D: .; V: TRBV2
CDR3: CASSQDITEPQHF; DNA: TGTGCCAGCAGTCAGGACATAACAGAGCCCCAGCATTTT; size: once; J: TRBJ1-5; D: .; V: TRBV2
CDR3: CASSVAPLNTEAFF; DNA: TGTGCCAGCAGCGTAGCTCCCCTGAACACTGAAGCTTTCTTT; size: .; J: TRBJ1-1; D: .; V: TRBV9
CDR3: CASSPSAGGRTGELFF; DNA: TGTGCCAGCAGTCCTTCGGCGGGAGGAAGAACCGGGGAGCTGTTTTTT; size: .; J: TRBJ2-2; D: TRBD2; V: TRBV27
CDR3: CASSFFGGVGYTF; DNA: TGTGCCAGCAGCTTTTTCGGGGGAGTTGGCTACACCTTC; size: .; J: TRBJ1-2; D: .; V: TRBV7-2
CDR3: CASSPRPSGRALREQYF; DNA: TGTGCCAGCTCACCCAGGCCTAGCGGGAGGGCCTTGCGCGAGCAGTACTTC; size: once; J: TRBJ2-7; D: TRBD2; V: TRBV18
CDR3: CASSWTVDGYTF; DNA: TGTGCCAGCAGTTGGACAGTGGATGGCTACACCTTC; size: few; J: TRBJ1-2; D: .; V: TRBV28
CDR3: CASSQSDRVGGELFF; DNA: TGCGCCAGCAGCCAGTCGGACAGGGTAGGCGGGGAGCTGTTTTTT; size: .; J: TRBJ2-2; D: TRBD1; V: TRBV5-1
CDR3: CASSLLVSGANVLTF; DNA: TGTGCCAGCAGCTTACTCGTCTCTGGGGCCAACGTCCTGACTTTC; size: once; J: TRBJ2-6; D: .; V: TRBV7-2
CDR3: CASSQGLAFNEQFF; DNA: TGCGCCAGCAGCCAGGGACTAGCGTTCAATGAGCAGTTCTTC; size: .; J: TRBJ2-1; D: TRBD2; V: TRBV4-1
CDR3: CASSPQGFSDEQFF; DNA: TGTGCCAGCAGCCCGCAGGGTTTTTCCGATGAGCAGTTCTTC; size: .; J: TRBJ2-1; D: .; V: TRBV7-2
CDR3: CASSLGQGGRDIQYF; DNA: TGTGCCAGCAGCTTAGGGCAGGGGGGAAGGGACATTCAGTACTTC; size: .; J: TRBJ2-4; D: .; V: TRBV7-2
CDR3: CASSLAGGEQFF; DNA: TGTGCCAGCAGCTTAGCGGGAGGCGAGCAGTTCTTC; size: few; J: TRBJ2-1; D: TRBD2; V: TRBV7-3